This T cell receptor (beta chain) was identified during a study of blood T cell repertoires in COVID-19. Of note for this clone: A much larger clone differs by one base, so this may be a read error.

CDR3 size: 13 residues. The junction had 1 base not matched to a gene; V was cut back by 5 bases and J by 1 base. The germline CDR1 and CDR2 sequences are SGHTA and FQGTGA. This table comes from immunoSEQ multiplex PCR, and its TCRdb copy is limited to in-frame clones, with some not included. Here the sample spans hundreds of thousands of clones, 70% to 90% being singletons. The sequence derives from a middle-aged man in a cohort exposed to, infected with or recovered from COVID-19 (not recorded which). V gene TRBV7-3 combines with J gene TRBJ1-1; 7 nucleotides match TRBD1. Material for sequencing was PBMCs or T cells enriched from blood (not recorded which). CDR3 coding DNA: TGTGCCAGCAGCCAGGGGGGGAACACTGAAGCTTTCTTT. It yields the protein CASSQGGNTEAFF.